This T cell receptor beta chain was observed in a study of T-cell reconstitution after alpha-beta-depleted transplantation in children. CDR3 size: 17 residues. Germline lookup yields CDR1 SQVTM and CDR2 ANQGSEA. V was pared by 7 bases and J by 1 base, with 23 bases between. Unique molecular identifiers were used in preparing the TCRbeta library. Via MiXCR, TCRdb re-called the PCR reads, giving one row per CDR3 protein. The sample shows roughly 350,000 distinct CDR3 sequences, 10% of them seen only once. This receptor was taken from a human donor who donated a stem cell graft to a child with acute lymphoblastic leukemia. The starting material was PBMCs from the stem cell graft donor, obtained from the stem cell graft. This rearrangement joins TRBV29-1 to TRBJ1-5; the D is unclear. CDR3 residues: CSAFVGKWNLSNQPQHF. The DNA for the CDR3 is TGCAGCGCCTTCGTCGGCAAGTGGAACTTAAGCAATCAGCCCCAGCATTTT.